Shown below are 27 T cell receptor beta chains from a single sample sequenced in a study of tumor-infiltrating lymphocytes in primary liver carcinoma. From roughly 0.5 ug total RNA, TCR beta cDNA was generated with a primer in the constant region. Libraries for TCR beta were built through three nested multiplex PCR rounds, which together made up a slightly modified ARM-PCR procedure. Amplification in the first two PCR rounds was performed using TRBV1-TRBV30 forward primers and a C-beta reverse primer for roughly 9 cycles each. TCRdb recomputed calls from the multiplex PCR reads with MiXCR, one row per CDR3 protein. The table lists fewer than 80,000 distinct CDR3 sequences, 69% of them singletons, with less than 30% in the top ten. Unsorted bulk tissue of roughly 20-31 mg yielded co-extracted RNA and DNA. The source material was tumor-adjacent normal liver tissue. These receptors originate from a man aged 35-49 years with primary liver carcinoma and hepatitis B virus infection.

With regard to this clonotype: The junction does not match germline at one end; this may be a read error. The genes are TRBV4-2 and TRBJ1-5; D uncertain. Germline CDR1 LGHNA, CDR2 YNFKEQ. CDR3 length equals 16 residues. CDR3 amino acids: CASSQEAGVSNQPQHF. The CDR3 DNA reads as TGTGCCAGCAGCCAAGAGGCCGGAGTTAGCAATCAACCCCAGCATTTT.

On this clonotype itself: The CDR3 does not end in the conserved phenylalanine or tryptophan, so this is likely a read error. V gene TRBV29-1 combines with J gene TRBJ2-7; D is possibly TRBD1 (6 bases). CDR3 size: 12 residues. Germline V CDR1 and CDR2: SQVTM, ANQGSEA. The CDR3 DNA follows: TGCGGTGTTGAAGTGGGGGCTGGCGAGCAGTACTTA. This codes for CGVEVGAGEQYL.

This clonotype was counted only a few times. A much larger clone differs by one base, so this may be a read error. The DNA for the CDR3 is TGTGCCTGGGCCTCCCCGGGAGGGATGGGCACTGAAGCTTCCTTT. This codes for CAWASPGGMGTEASF. The chain combines TRBV30 with TRBJ1-1; no firm D call. CDR1 is GTSNPN, CDR2 SVGIG, per germline (reference sequence). The CDR3 has 15 residues.

A note on this clonotype: Sequence at one end of the junction differs from germline and may be a read error. This sequence joins TRBV6-5 and TRBJ2-7; possible D gene TRBD1, 6 bases. Germline V CDR1 and CDR2: MNHEY, SVGAGI. This CDR3 has 16 amino acids. CDR3 sequence: CASSYMLEQGNYEQYF. CDR3 bases: TGTGCCAGCAGTTACATGTTGGAACAGGGCAACTACGAGCAGTATTTC.

This chain connects TRBV5-1 to TRBJ2-5; the D is unclear. This CDR3 spans 14 amino acids. V gave up 4 bases and J gave up 3 bases, with 13 bases separating them. Per the germline V gene, CDR1 is SGHRS and CDR2 is YFSETQ. The CDR3 spells CASSMAGSEETQYF. The CDR3 coding sequence is TGCGCCAGCAGCATGGCCGGCAGCGAAGAGACCCAGTACTTC.

Of note for this clonotype: The CDR3 does not close with the conserved phenylalanine or tryptophan, likely indicating a read error. The chain joins TRBV11-2 to TRBJ2-2; D might be TRBD2 (5 bases). The CDR3 extends over 14 amino acids. Per the germline V gene, CDR1 is SGHAT and CDR2 is FQNNGV. CDR3 protein: CASAGQLNTRELFL. DNA of the CDR3: TGTGCCAGCGCGGGTCAGTTGAACACCAGGGAGCTGTTTCTT.

Details on this clonotype: A much larger clone differs from this one at a single base, so this may be a read error. The J gene is TRBJ1-6, the V gene TRBV24-1; the D is unclear. Germline lookup yields CDR1 KGHDR and CDR2 SFDVKD. This CDR3 has 13 residues. In DNA form, the CDR3 reads TGTGCCACCAGTCGCTCAGGAGATTCACCCCTCAACTTT. It codes for CATSRSGDSPLNF.

Turning to this clonotype: Mismatch with germline at one junction end may stem from a read error. V gene TRBV4-2 combines with J gene TRBJ2-7; D is undetermined. CDR1 and CDR2 (germline): LGHNA, YNFKEQ. This CDR3 is 15 amino acids long. The CDR3: CASILQWRSSYEQHF. The CDR3 DNA reads as TGTGCCAGCATCCTTCAATGGCGGAGCTCCTACGAGCAGCACTTC.

Note on this clonotype: A read error may account for a junction end that differs from germline. The chain uses TRBV5-4 and TRBJ2-3; D is uncertain. This CDR3 has 16 amino acids. CDR1 and CDR2 (germline): SGHNT, YYREEE (reference sequence). In DNA form, the CDR3 reads TGTGCCAGCAGTTTGTCCTTGCAGCCGAACACAGATGCGCAGTATTTT. As protein: CASSLSLQPNTDAQYF.

V and J are TRBV12-3 or TRBV12-4 and TRBJ1-1; D call uncertain. The CDR3 consists of 13 residues. V lost 10 bases to trimming and J lost 9 bases, with 21 bases between them. The CDR3 reads CAIRRLGGLKAFF. CDR3 DNA: TGTGCCATCAGACGGCTCGGCGGACTGAAAGCTTTCTTT.

The chain combines TRBV20-1 with TRBJ1-5, with a tentative D call TRBD1 (5 bases). V shed 3 bases and J shed 5 bases, with 14 bases lying between them. The CDR3 covers 14 residues. Per germline, CDR1 DFQATT and CDR2 SNEGSKA (reference sequence). CDR3 nucleotides: TGCAGTGCTAGTAACTGGGACCGAGATCAGCCCCAGCATTTT. As protein: CSASNWDRDQPQHF.

In the case of this clonotype: Because the CDR3 is missing its conserved closing phenylalanine or tryptophan, this is likely a read error. No DNA is shown, since the ends of the CDR3 on it are uncertain; the CDR3 is the one TCRdb lists. The V and J genes are TRBV24-1 and TRBJ1-1; the table's D call TRBD1 went unverified against the DNA. Germline values: CDR1 KGHDR, CDR2 SFDVKD. The CDR3 numbers 15 amino acids, ends counted. The CDR3 spells CATSTGTQGNTEALL.

Concerning this clonotype: The junction and the germline gene differ at one end; a read error may be behind it. The genes are TRBV12-3 or TRBV12-4 and TRBJ1-1; D is possibly TRBD1 (6 bases). CDR3 size: 13 residues. CDR3 region: CASSFSGATETFF. CDR3 coding DNA: TGTGCCAGCAGTTTTTCAGGGGCCACTGAAACTTTCTTT.

About this clonotype: Since a much larger clone is just one base distant, this may be a read error. The V gene is TRBV7-9, the J gene TRBJ1-6; D not resolved. The CDR3 spans 17 residues. In germline, CDR1 is SEHNR, CDR2 FQNEAQ (reference sequence). The V end was cut by 1 base, the J end by 0 bases, with 10 bases between. The CDR3 loop reads CASSLGMGSSYNSPLHF. CDR3 sequence (DNA): TGTGCCAGCAGCTTAGGCATGGGGAGCTCCTATAATTCACCCCTCCACTTT.

Concerning this clonotype itself: A read error may explain this, as a much larger clone is one base away. The rearrangement joins TRBV11-1 to TRBJ1-1; weak D call: TRBD1 (6 bases). The V gene's germline CDR1 is SGHAT and CDR2 FQDESV (reference sequence). The V and J ends lost 7 bases and 0 bases respectively, with 12 bases between them. This CDR3 has 14 amino acids. The CDR3 region is CASTRTDLNTEAFF. CDR3 DNA: TGTGCCAGCACCAGGACAGACTTGAACACTGAAGCTTTCTTT. Together with reference TRBV11-1 and TRBJ1-1, the CDR3 gives the full variable domain: EAEVAQSPRYKITEKSQAVAFWCDPISGHATLYWYRQILGQGPELLVQFQDESVVDDSQLPKDRFSAERLKGVDSTLKIQPAELGDSAMYLCASTRTDLNTEAFFGQGTRLTVV.

For this clonotype: The junction and the germline gene differ at one end; a read error may be behind it. This rearrangement joins TRBV6-1 to TRBJ1-3; D may be TRBD1 (6 bases). The CDR3 is 16 amino acids. The germline CDR1 and CDR2 sequences are MNHNS and SASEGT. The CDR3 bases are TGTGCCTGCAGTGAAGCCCCAGGGGACTCTGGAAACATCATATATTTT. This codes for CACSEAPGDSGNIIYF.

This clonotype was detected only a few times. A read error may produce the germline difference seen at one junction end. The rearrangement uses TRBV29-1 and TRBJ2-7, with 13 bases aligning to TRBD2. This CDR3 has 16 residues. Looked up from germline, CDR1 is SQVTM and CDR2 is ANQGSEA. CDR3 coding DNA: TGCAGCGTTGAGGGACTAGCGGGAAGCGGGCGTTACGTGCAGTACTTC. It yields the protein CSVEGLAGSGRYVQYF.

This clonotype turned up a few times. This rearrangement joins TRBV20-1 to TRBJ2-1; D perhaps matches TRBD2 (5 bases). Germline CDR1 reads DFQATT; CDR2 reads SNEGSKA (reference sequence). This CDR3 comprises 12 residues. Trimming removed 6 bases at V and 1 base at J, with 7 bases between. The CDR3 sequence: CSAEGSYNEQFF. CDR3 bases: TGCAGTGCCGAGGGATCCTACAATGAGCAGTTCTTC.

About this clonotype: With a much larger clone just one base away, this may be a read error. Here the CDR3 omits its conserved ending phenylalanine or tryptophan, so a read error is the likely source. J is TRBJ2-1 and V is TRBV29-1, with 7 bases that match TRBD1. Trimming removed 2 bases from V and 2 bases from J; junction bases left unmatched: 3. The CDR3 spans 14 residues. Germline V lookup: CDR1 SQVTM, CDR2 ANQGSEA. CDR3 loop: CSVETGDPYNEQFL. The CDR3 DNA reads TGCAGCGTTGAAACAGGGGACCCCTACAATGAGCAGTTCTTG.

The chain links TRBV6-2 or TRBV6-3 to TRBJ2-1; 13 bases are shared with TRBD2. Germline V CDR1 and CDR2: MNHEY, SVGEGT. CDR3 length: 14 residues. The CDR3 here is CTVGTSGAYNEQFF. CDR3 nucleotides: TGTACCGTCGGGACTAGCGGGGCCTACAATGAGCAGTTCTTC.

Regarding this clonotype: A junction end diverges from the germline sequence, so it may reflect a read error. The V gene is TRBV6-5, the J gene TRBJ1-2; D is perhaps TRBD1 (5 bases). There are 14 residues in the CDR3. The germline gives CDR1 MNHEY, CDR2 SVGAGI. The CDR3 DNA reads as TGTGCCAGCAGTCCTGACAGTATTAACTATGTCTACACCTTC. It codes for CASSPDSINYVYTF.

To note about this clonotype: The junction departs from the called germline gene at one end, perhaps through a read error. The chain combines TRBV4-3 with TRBJ2-1; D gene uncertain. The CDR3 consists of 16 residues. Germline assignment: CDR1 LGHNA and CDR2 YSLEER. The CDR3 coding sequence is TGCGCCAGCAGCCGAGATAGAGTAGATACCTACAATGGGCAGTTCTTC. Amino acids: CASSRDRVDTYNGQFF.

As for this clonotype: The conserved final phenylalanine or tryptophan is absent from the CDR3, which likely points to a read error. This chain uses TRBV5-6 with TRBJ2-7; D could derive from TRBD1 or TRBD2 (5 bases each). CDR1 is SGHDT and CDR2 is YYEEEE in the germline V gene. V was clipped by 4 bases and J by 4 bases, with 18 bases between them. The CDR3 is 15 amino acids. CDR3 protein: CASSLMASGTYEQYL. CDR3 DNA: TGTGCCAGCAGCCTCATGGCTAGTGGGACGTACGAGCAGTACCTC.

With respect to this clonotype: This likely comes from a read error, as the CDR3 has no conserved phenylalanine or tryptophan at its end. The CDR3 spells CANSFDSIYEQYY. The DNA for the CDR3 is TGTGCCAACAGCTTTGACAGCATCTACGAGCAGTACTAC. This chain uses TRBV11-2 with TRBJ2-7, with D possibly being TRBD1 (5 bases). There are 13 residues in the CDR3. Germline V gene lookup returns CDR1 SGHAT and CDR2 FQNNGV.

This rearrangement joins TRBV11-2 to TRBJ2-1; perhaps TRBD2 as D (6 bases). Trimming took off 8 bases at V and 3 bases at J, with 17 bases between the two ends. The CDR3 is 15 amino acids. Germline V gives CDR1 SGHAT, CDR2 FQNNGV. The CDR3, as DNA: TGTGCCAGCGGCCTAAGCCGGGGGAACTACAATGAGCAGTTCTTC. It yields the protein CASGLSRGNYNEQFF.

Comment on this clonotype: One base away lies a much larger clone, so this may be a sequencing read error. This rearrangement joins TRBV19 to TRBJ1-2, with D unclear. There are 13 residues in the CDR3. CDR1 and CDR2 (germline): LNHDA, SQIVND (reference sequence). Here the CDR3 reads CASRGLSNCGYTF. The CDR3 DNA follows: TGTGCCAGTCGAGGTCTTTCTAACTGTGGCTACACCTTC.

Of note for this clonotype: It may be a read error: a sequence one base away is much more abundant. The chain has TRBV12-5 and TRBJ2-7; D possibly corresponds to TRBD1 (5 bases). This CDR3 contains 12 residues. Per germline, CDR1 LGHNT and CDR2 FRNRAP. The CDR3 DNA reads TGTACTAAAACAGGTAATGGGTACGAGCAGTACTTC. It translates to CTKTGNGYEQYF.